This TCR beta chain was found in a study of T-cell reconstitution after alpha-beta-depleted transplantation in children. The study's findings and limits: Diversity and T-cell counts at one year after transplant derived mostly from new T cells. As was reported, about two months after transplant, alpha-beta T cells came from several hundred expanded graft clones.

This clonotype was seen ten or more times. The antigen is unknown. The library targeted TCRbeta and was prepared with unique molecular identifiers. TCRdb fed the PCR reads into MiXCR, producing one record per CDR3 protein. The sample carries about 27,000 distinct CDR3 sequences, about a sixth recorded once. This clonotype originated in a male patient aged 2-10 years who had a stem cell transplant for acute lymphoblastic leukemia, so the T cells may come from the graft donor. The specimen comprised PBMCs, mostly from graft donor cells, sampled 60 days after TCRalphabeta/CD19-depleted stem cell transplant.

The DNA for the CDR3 is TGCGCCAGCAGCCTAAATCAGTACACTGAAGCTTTCTTT. This gives the protein CASSLNQYTEAFF. This chain connects TRBV4-3 to TRBJ1-1; D not certain. Trimming pared 4 bases from V and 3 bases from J, leaving 9 bases between. The germline V gene encodes CDR1 LGHNA and CDR2 YSLEER. This CDR3 has 13 amino acids.